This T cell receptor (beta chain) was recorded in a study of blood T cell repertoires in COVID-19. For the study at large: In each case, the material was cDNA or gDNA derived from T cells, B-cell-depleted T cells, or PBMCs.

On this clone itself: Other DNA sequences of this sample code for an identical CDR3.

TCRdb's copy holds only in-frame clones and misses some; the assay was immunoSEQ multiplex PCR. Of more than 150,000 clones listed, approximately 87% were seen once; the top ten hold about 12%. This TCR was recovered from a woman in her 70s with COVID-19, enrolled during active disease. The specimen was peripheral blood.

As DNA, the CDR3 is TGTGCCAGTAGCGGACAGGGGAATGAAAAACTGTTTTTT. It specifies CASSGQGNEKLFF. The chain joins TRBV19 to TRBJ1-4, with 9 nucleotides matching TRBD1. The length of the CDR3 is 13 residues. Germline-derived CDR1 and CDR2 are LNHDA and SQIVND (reference sequence). J lost 5 bases, V lost 6 bases, and 1 base had no gene match.